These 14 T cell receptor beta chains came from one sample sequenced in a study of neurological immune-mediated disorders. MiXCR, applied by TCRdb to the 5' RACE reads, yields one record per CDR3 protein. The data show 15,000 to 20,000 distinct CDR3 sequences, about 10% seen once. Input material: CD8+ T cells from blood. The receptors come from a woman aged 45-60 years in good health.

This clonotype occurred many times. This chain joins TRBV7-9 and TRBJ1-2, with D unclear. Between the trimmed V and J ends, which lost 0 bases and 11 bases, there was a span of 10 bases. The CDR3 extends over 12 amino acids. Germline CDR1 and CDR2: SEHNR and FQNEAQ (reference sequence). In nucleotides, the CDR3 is TGTGCCAGCAGCTTAGCCACAAATTGGTACACCTTC. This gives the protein CASSLATNWYTF.

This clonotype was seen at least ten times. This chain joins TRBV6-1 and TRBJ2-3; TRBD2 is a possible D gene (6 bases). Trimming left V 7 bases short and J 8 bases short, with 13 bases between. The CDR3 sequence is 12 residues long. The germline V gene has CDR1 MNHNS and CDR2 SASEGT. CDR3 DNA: TGTGCCAGCAAAGGGACTGTATTTACGCAGTATTTT. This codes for CASKGTVFTQYF.

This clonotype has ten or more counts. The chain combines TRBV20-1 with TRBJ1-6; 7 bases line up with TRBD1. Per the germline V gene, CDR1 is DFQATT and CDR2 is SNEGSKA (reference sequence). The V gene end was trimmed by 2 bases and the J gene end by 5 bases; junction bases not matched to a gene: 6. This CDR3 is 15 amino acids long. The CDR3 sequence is CSARHPGTDNSPLHF. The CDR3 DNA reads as TGCAGTGCTAGACACCCCGGGACAGATAATTCACCCCTCCACTTT.

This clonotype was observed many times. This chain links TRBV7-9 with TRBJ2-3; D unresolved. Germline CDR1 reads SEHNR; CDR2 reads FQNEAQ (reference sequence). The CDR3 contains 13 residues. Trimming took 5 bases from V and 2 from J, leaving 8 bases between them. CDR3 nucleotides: TGTGCCAGCAGCCCAGGTTACACAGATACGCAGTATTTT. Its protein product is CASSPGYTDTQYF.

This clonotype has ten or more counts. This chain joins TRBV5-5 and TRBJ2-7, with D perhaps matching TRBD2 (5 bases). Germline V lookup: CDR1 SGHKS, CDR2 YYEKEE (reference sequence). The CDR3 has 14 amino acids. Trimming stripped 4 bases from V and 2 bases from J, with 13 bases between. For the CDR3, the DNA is TGTGCCAGCAGCCCCGGACTGGGAGCCTACGAGCAGTACTTC. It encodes CASSPGLGAYEQYF.

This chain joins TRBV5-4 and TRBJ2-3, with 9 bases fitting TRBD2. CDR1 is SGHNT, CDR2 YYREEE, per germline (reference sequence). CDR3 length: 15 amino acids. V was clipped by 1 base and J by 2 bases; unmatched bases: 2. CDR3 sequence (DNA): TGTGCCAGCAGCTTGTGGACTAGCGCCACAGATACGCAGTATTTT. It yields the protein CASSLWTSATDTQYF.

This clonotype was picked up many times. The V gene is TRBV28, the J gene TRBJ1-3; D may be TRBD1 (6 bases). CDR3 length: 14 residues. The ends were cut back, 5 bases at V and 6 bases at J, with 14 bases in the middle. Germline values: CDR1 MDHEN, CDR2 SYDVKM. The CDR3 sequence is CASSPQGSTNTIYF. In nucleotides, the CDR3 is TGTGCCAGCAGTCCACAGGGATCCACAAACACCATATATTTT.

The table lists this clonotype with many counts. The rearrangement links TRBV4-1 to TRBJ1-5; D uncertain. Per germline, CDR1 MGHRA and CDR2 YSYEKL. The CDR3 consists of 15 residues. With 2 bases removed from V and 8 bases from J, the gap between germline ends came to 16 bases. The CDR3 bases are TGCGCCAGCAGCCAATTCGGGTCCGATATCAAGCCCCAGCATTTT. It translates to CASSQFGSDIKPQHF.

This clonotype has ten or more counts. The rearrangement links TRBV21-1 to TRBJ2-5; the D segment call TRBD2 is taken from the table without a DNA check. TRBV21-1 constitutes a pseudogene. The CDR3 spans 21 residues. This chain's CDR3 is CASSEISVQEPGAGDEETQYF. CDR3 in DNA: TGTGCCAGCAGCGAAATCTCCGTACAGGAACCTGGGGCGGGAGATGAAGAGACCCAGTACTTC.

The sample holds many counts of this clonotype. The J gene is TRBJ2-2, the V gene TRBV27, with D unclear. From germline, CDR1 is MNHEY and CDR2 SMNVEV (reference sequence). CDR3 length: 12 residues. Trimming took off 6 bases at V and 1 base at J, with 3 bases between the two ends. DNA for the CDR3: TGTGCCAGCAGCCGGAACACCGGGGAGCTGTTTTTT. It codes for CASSRNTGELFF.

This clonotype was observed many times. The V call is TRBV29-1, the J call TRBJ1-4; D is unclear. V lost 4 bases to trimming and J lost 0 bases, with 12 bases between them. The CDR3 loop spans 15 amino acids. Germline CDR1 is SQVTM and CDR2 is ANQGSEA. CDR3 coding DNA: TGCAGCGTTGGTCCTTTGGATGCAACTAATGAAAAACTGTTTTTT. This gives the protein CSVGPLDATNEKLFF. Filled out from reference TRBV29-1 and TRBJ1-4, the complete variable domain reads SAVISQKPSRDICQRGTSLTIQCQVDSQVTMMFWYRQQPGQSLTLIATANQGSEATYESGFVIDKFPISRPNLTFSTLTVSNMSPEDSSIYLCSVGPLDATNEKLFFGSGTQLSVL.

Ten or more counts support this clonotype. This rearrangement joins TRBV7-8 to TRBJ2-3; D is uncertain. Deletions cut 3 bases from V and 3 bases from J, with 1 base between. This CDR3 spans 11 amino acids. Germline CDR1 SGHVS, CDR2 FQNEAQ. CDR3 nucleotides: TGTGCCAGCAGCTTTACAGATACGCAGTATTTT. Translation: CASSFTDTQYF. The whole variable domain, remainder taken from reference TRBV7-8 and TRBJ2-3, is GAGVSQSPRYKVAKRGQDVALRCDPISGHVSLFWYQQALGQGPEFLTYFQNEAQLDKSGLPSDRFFAERPEGSVSTLKIQRTQQEDSAVYLCASSFTDTQYFGPGTRLTVL.

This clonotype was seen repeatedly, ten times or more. DNA of the CDR3: TGTGCCATCAGGGAGGAAGTCTATTCCTACGAGCAGTACTTC. Its protein is CAIREEVYSYEQYF. The V and J genes are TRBV10-3 and TRBJ2-7; TRBD2 might be the D (5 bases). The CDR3 is 14 amino acids. Germline lookup yields CDR1 ENHRY and CDR2 SYGVKD. The V gene lost 6 bases and the J gene lost 1 base, with 13 bases spanning the gap.

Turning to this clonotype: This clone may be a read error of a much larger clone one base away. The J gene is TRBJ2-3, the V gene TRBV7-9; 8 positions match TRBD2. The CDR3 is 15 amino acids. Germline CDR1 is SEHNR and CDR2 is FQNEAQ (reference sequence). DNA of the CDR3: TGTGTCAGCAGCCAAGCTAGCGGGAGCACAGATACGCAGTATTTT. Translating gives CVSSQASGSTDTQYF.